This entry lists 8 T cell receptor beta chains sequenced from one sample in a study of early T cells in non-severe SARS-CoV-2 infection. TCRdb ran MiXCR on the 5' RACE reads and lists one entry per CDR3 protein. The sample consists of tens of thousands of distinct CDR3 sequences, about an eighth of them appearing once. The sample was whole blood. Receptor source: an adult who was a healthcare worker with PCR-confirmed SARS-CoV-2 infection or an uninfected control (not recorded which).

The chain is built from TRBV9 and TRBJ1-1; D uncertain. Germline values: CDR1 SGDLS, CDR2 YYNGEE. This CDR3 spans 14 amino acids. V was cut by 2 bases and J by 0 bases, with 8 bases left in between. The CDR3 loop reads CASSVHVMNTEAFF. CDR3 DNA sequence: TGTGCCAGCAGCGTGCATGTCATGAACACTGAAGCTTTCTTT.

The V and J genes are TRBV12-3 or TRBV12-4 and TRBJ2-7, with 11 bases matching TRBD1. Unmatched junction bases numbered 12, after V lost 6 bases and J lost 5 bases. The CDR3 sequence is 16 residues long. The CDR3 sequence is CASSFLGTGGTHEQYF. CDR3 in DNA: TGTGCCAGCAGCTTTCTCGGGACAGGGGGGACCCACGAGCAGTACTTC.

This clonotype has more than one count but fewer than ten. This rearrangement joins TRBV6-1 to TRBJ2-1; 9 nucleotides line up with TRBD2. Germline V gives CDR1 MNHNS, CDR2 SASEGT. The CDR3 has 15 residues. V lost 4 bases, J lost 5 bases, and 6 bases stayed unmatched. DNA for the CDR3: TGTGCCAGCAGTGTCAGTAGCGGGAGTCACAATGAGCAGTTCTTC. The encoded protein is CASSVSSGSHNEQFF.

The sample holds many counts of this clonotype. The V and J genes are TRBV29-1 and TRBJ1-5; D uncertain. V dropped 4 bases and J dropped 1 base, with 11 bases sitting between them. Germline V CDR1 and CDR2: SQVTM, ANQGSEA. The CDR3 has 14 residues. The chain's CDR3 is CSVVWGGSNQPQHF. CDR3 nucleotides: TGCAGCGTTGTATGGGGAGGGAGCAATCAGCCCCAGCATTTT.

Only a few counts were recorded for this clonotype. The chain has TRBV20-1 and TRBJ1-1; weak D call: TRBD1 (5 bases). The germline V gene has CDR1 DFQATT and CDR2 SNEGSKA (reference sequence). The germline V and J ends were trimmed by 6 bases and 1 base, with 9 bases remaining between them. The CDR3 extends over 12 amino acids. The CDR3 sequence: CSAGTGNTEAFF. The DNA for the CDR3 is TGCAGTGCGGGTACAGGGAACACTGAAGCTTTCTTT.

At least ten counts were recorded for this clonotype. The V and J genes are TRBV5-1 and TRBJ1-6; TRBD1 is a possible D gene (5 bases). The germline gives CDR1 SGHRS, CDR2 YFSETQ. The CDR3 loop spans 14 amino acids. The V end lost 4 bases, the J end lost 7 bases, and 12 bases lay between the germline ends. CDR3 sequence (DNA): TGCGCCAGCAGCCAAGGGGACTACAATTCACCCCTCCACTTT. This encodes CASSQGDYNSPLHF.

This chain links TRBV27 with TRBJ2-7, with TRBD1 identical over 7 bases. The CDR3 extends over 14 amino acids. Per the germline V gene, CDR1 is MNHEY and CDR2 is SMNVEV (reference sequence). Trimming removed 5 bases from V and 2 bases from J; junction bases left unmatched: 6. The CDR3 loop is CASSPRTGAYEQYF. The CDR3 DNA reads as TGTGCCAGCAGTCCAAGGACAGGAGCCTACGAGCAGTACTTC.

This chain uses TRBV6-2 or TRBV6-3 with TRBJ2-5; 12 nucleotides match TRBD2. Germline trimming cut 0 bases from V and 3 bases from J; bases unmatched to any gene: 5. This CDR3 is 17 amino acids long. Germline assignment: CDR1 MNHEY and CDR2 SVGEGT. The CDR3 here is CASSYSGLAGLKETQYF. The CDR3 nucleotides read TGTGCCAGCAGTTACTCAGGACTAGCGGGACTGAAAGAGACCCAGTACTTC.